These T cell receptor beta chains were read from a single sample in a study of T cell repertoires in cytomegalovirus infection. TCRdb reprocessed the reads with MiXCR, giving one entry per CDR3 protein. The table shows 250,000 to 300,000 distinct CDR3 sequences, with under 30% occurring only once. Material: PBMCs. Receptors were obtained from a human donor in good health (CMV status not recorded). Some clones in this sample may be carry-over from other donors' samples. Both conserved end residues are part of each CDR3. The D gene is left open where the match is weak. Where a row states a size, it is once, few, many or the class of an expanded clone; other rows omit it.

NA	TRBJ1-4	TRBV28	few	CASSSFRGTNEKLFF	TGTGCCAGCAGTTCATTCCGGGGTACCAATGAAAAACTGTTTTTT
NA	TRBJ1-6	TRBV6-5	few	CASSYFASPLHF	TGTGCCAGCAGTTACTTTGCTTCACCCCTCCACTTT
TRBD1	TRBJ1-3	TRBV10-3	few	CAISAGQGISGNTIYF	TGTGCCATCAGTGCCGGACAGGGCATCTCTGGAAACACCATATATTTT
NA	TRBJ1-4	TRBV6-2/TRBV6-3	NA	CASSYGEKLFF	TGTGCCAGCAGTTACGGCGAAAAACTGTTTTTT
NA	TRBJ2-5	TRBV7-2	many	CASSRTKETQYF	TGTGCCAGCAGCCGGACGAAAGAGACCCAGTACTTC
NA	TRBJ2-3	TRBV29-1	NA	CSVEGQGDTSTDTQYF	TGCAGCGTTGAAGGGCAGGGAGACACTAGCACAGATACGCAGTATTTT
NA	TRBJ2-3	TRBV6-5	many	CASSYSNLEDTQYF	TGTGCCAGCAGTTACTCGAATCTGGAGGATACGCAGTATTTT
NA	TRBJ2-5	TRBV20-1	few	CSASPGKETQYF	TGCAGTGCTAGTCCGGGGAAAGAGACCCAGTACTTC
TRBD1	TRBJ1-6	TRBV7-2	many	CASSLVDRGPGSYNSPLHF	TGTGCCAGCAGCTTAGTCGACAGGGGTCCAGGCTCCTATAATTCACCCCTCCACTTT
TRBD1	TRBJ2-1	TRBV3-1	NA	CASSSLRDRGRYNEQFF	TGTGCCAGCAGCTCTCTCCGGGACAGGGGCCGATACAATGAGCAGTTCTTC
NA	TRBJ1-1	TRBV11-2	NA	CASSLETLRNTEAFF	TGTGCCAGCAGCTTAGAGACCTTAAGGAACACTGAAGCTTTCTTT
TRBD1	TRBJ1-6	TRBV28	once	CASSFPGTARGSPLHF	TGTGCCAGCAGTTTCCCCGGGACAGCCCGGGGTTCACCCCTCCACTTT
NA	TRBJ1-2	TRBV30	NA	CAWSSTYLYGYTF	TGTGCCTGGAGTTCGACCTACCTCTATGGCTACACCTTC
TRBD2	TRBJ2-1	TRBV7-2	many	CASSLAPFGGGPDEQFF	TGTGCCAGCAGCTTAGCGCCGTTTGGGGGAGGGCCTGATGAGCAGTTCTTC
TRBD1	TRBJ2-2	TRBV28	many	CASRRQGAGTGELFF	TGTGCCAGCAGGAGACAGGGGGCGGGCACCGGGGAGCTGTTTTTT
NA	TRBJ1-5	TRBV6-6	NA	CASSTDQPQHF	TGTGCCAGCAGTACGGATCAGCCCCAGCATTTT
TRBD2	TRBJ2-3	TRBV10-3	NA	CAISRLSGASTDTQYF	TGTGCCATCAGTCGCCTTAGCGGGGCGAGCACAGATACGCAGTATTTT
NA	TRBJ2-3	TRBV12-3/TRBV12-4	NA	CASTPDTDTQYF	TGTGCCAGCACCCCTGATACAGATACGCAGTATTTT
NA	TRBJ2-3	TRBV7-2	many	CASSLRGDGDTQYF	TGTGCCAGCAGCTTACGGGGAGATGGGGATACGCAGTATTTT
NA	TRBJ2-7	TRBV6-2/TRBV6-3	few	CASSYGGQDTYEQYF	TGTGCCAGCAGTTACGGTGGGCAGGACACCTACGAGCAGTACTTC
NA	TRBJ1-2	TRBV7-2	NA	CAAGTYGYTF	TGTGCCGCGGGTACCTATGGCTACACCTTC
TRBD2	TRBJ2-1	TRBV7-2	many	CASSFILAGVLGQFF	TGTGCCAGCAGCTTCATATTAGCGGGGGTCTTAGGGCAGTTCTTC
TRBD2	TRBJ2-5	TRBV20-1	few	CSARSSGETQYF	TGCAGTGCTAGGTCTAGCGGCGAGACCCAGTACTTC
NA	TRBJ2-1	TRBV7-2	NA	CASLARVWNEQFF	TGTGCCAGTCTAGCGAGGGTCTGGAATGAGCAGTTCTTC
NA	TRBJ1-6	TRBV7-2	many	CASSIDSRSSYNSPLHF	TGTGCCAGCAGCATCGACTCTAGGAGCTCCTATAATTCACCCCTCCACTTT
TRBD1	TRBJ1-4	TRBV7-6	few	CASSPGTGESTNEKLFF	TGTGCCAGCAGCCCCGGGACAGGGGAATCAACTAATGAAAAACTGTTTTTT
NA	TRBJ2-6	TRBV19	few	CASSIDPIVRASSAFSGANVLTF	TGTGCCAGTAGTATAGATCCTATCGTGAGGGCGTCGTCAGCGTTCTCTGGGGCCAACGTCCTGACTTTC
NA	TRBJ2-7	TRBV7-6	many	CASSLDGQSYEQYF	TGTGCCAGCAGCTTAGACGGCCAGTCCTACGAGCAGTACTTC
TRBD2	TRBJ2-5	TRBV7-2	many	CASSSRLAGGPQTQYF	TGTGCCAGCAGCTCAAGACTAGCGGGAGGGCCGCAGACCCAGTACTTC
NA	TRBJ2-6	TRBV6-8	once	CASSYRWASSGANVLTF	TGTGCCAGCAGTTACCGGTGGGCCAGCTCTGGGGCCAACGTCCTGACTTTC
NA	TRBJ2-1	TRBV6-4	NA	CASSDSSGSYNEQFF	TGTGCCAGCAGTGACTCGAGCGGCTCCTACAATGAGCAGTTCTTC
NA	TRBJ2-7	TRBV20-1	NA	CSANGNTGFSYEQYF	TGCAGTGCTAACGGGAATACAGGGTTTAGCTACGAGCAGTACTTC
TRBD2	TRBJ2-7	TRBV5-1	few	CASSLGPQAGGYEQYF	TGCGCCAGCAGCCTGGGCCCCCAAGCGGGGGGATACGAGCAGTACTTC
TRBD2	TRBJ2-5	TRBV2	NA	CASSVLAGEETQYF	TGTGCCAGCAGTGTACTAGCGGGAGAAGAGACCCAGTACTTC